The rows below give T cell receptor beta chains drawn from one sample of a study of CD8+CD57+ T cells in acquired aplastic anemia. TCRdb called the reads again in MiXCR, with one record for every CDR3 protein. The data hold fewer than 250,000 distinct CDR3 sequences, with around 43% observed a single time. Input material: sorted CD4+, CD8+, or CD8+CD57+ T cells (not recorded which) from PBMCs. Receptors were obtained from a human donor with aplastic anemia. Each CDR3 is given with its conserved first and last residue. The D gene is left open where the match is weak. Rows may omit the clone size; those that give it use once, few, many or a size class.

clone size: many
V gene: TRBV6-5
D gene: -
J gene: TRBJ1-2
CDR3 protein: CASSYGFGGSYGYTF
CDR3 DNA: TGTGCCAGCAGTTACGGATTCGGGGGCTCCTATGGCTACACCTTC

clone size: -
V gene: TRBV24-1
D gene: -
J gene: TRBJ1-1
CDR3 protein: CATSDSGKNTEAFF
CDR3 DNA: TGTGCCACCAGTGATTCTGGGAAGAACACTGAAGCTTTCTTT

clone size: many
V gene: TRBV6-1
D gene: TRBD1
J gene: TRBJ2-1
CDR3 protein: CASSETGERSYNEQFF
CDR3 DNA: TGTGCCAGCAGTGAAACAGGGGAGCGGTCCTACAATGAGCAGTTCTTC

clone size: -
V gene: TRBV7-2
D gene: TRBD1
J gene: TRBJ1-4
CDR3 protein: CASTQLGQSNEKLFF
CDR3 DNA: TGTGCCAGCACCCAATTGGGACAGTCTAATGAAAAACTGTTTTTT

clone size: -
V gene: TRBV10-3
D gene: TRBD1
J gene: TRBJ2-7
CDR3 protein: CAISPGQGSYEQYF
CDR3 DNA: TGTGCCATCAGCCCGGGACAGGGATCCTACGAGCAGTACTTC

clone size: -
V gene: TRBV19
D gene: -
J gene: TRBJ1-5
CDR3 protein: CASSPPVRKPQHF
CDR3 DNA: TGTGCCAGTAGCCCCCCGGTTAGGAAGCCCCAGCATTTT

clone size: -
V gene: TRBV12-3/TRBV12-4
D gene: TRBD1
J gene: TRBJ2-6
CDR3 protein: CASSASHGTGISGANVLTF
CDR3 DNA: TGTGCCAGCAGTGCCTCACACGGGACAGGGATCTCTGGGGCCAACGTCCTGACTTTC

clone size: many
V gene: TRBV13
D gene: -
J gene: TRBJ1-5
CDR3 protein: CASSLKGPANRGKPQHF
CDR3 DNA: TGTGCCAGCAGCTTAAAGGGCCCAGCCAACAGAGGGAAGCCCCAGCATTTT

clone size: few
V gene: TRBV10-3
D gene: -
J gene: TRBJ1-2
CDR3 protein: CAISWTSGLQQRNGGYTF
CDR3 DNA: TGTGCCATCAGTTGGACTAGCGGCCTCCAACAGCGGAATGGTGGCTACACCTTC

clone size: -
V gene: TRBV6-5
D gene: TRBD1
J gene: TRBJ2-7
CDR3 protein: CASSAGTVGEQYF
CDR3 DNA: TGTGCCAGCAGTGCCGGGACAGTTGGCGAGCAGTACTTC

clone size: many
V gene: TRBV15
D gene: -
J gene: TRBJ1-1
CDR3 protein: CATSRGGQGKNTEAFF
CDR3 DNA: TGTGCCACCAGCAGAGGGGGGCAAGGAAAAAACACTGAAGCTTTCTTT

clone size: -
V gene: TRBV6-5
D gene: TRBD1
J gene: TRBJ1-1
CDR3 protein: CASSVHRDRNTEAFF
CDR3 DNA: TGTGCCAGCAGTGTACACCGGGACAGGAACACTGAAGCTTTCTTT

clone size: many
V gene: TRBV11-2
D gene: -
J gene: TRBJ2-5
CDR3 protein: CASNIQETQYF
CDR3 DNA: TGTGCCAGCAACATCCAAGAGACCCAGTACTTC

clone size: many
V gene: TRBV2
D gene: TRBD2
J gene: TRBJ2-3
CDR3 protein: CASTGPIDGGARDTQYF
CDR3 DNA: TGTGCCAGCACCGGGCCCATTGACGGGGGGGCCAGAGATACGCAGTATTTT

clone size: many
V gene: TRBV7-9
D gene: -
J gene: TRBJ2-7
CDR3 protein: CASSWTGEQYF
CDR3 DNA: TGTGCCAGCAGCTGGACGGGAGAGCAGTACTTC

clone size: -
V gene: TRBV19
D gene: -
J gene: TRBJ2-1
CDR3 protein: CASREPRRPYNEQFF
CDR3 DNA: TGTGCCAGTAGGGAACCCAGGAGACCCTACAATGAGCAGTTCTTC

clone size: -
V gene: TRBV12-3/TRBV12-4
D gene: TRBD1
J gene: TRBJ1-2
CDR3 protein: CASRLGQGEAYGYTF
CDR3 DNA: TGTGCCAGCAGATTAGGACAGGGGGAAGCCTATGGCTACACCTTC

clone size: many
V gene: TRBV6-4
D gene: -
J gene: TRBJ1-5
CDR3 protein: CASSEEPGSNQPQHF
CDR3 DNA: TGTGCCAGCAGTGAGGAGCCAGGTAGCAATCAGCCCCAGCATTTT

clone size: -
V gene: TRBV7-2
D gene: -
J gene: TRBJ2-7
CDR3 protein: CASSSPTRSYEQYF
CDR3 DNA: TGTGCCAGCAGCTCTCCGACTAGAAGCTACGAGCAGTACTTC

clone size: -
V gene: TRBV2
D gene: -
J gene: TRBJ2-5
CDR3 protein: CASVESRNQETQYF
CDR3 DNA: TGTGCCAGCGTTGAATCCAGGAACCAAGAGACCCAGTACTTC

clone size: -
V gene: TRBV15
D gene: -
J gene: TRBJ1-2
CDR3 protein: CATSRDQQSGYTF
CDR3 DNA: TGTGCCACCAGCAGAGATCAGCAGTCGGGCTACACCTTC

clone size: -
V gene: TRBV29-1
D gene: -
J gene: TRBJ1-2
CDR3 protein: CSARDGGQRYGYTF
CDR3 DNA: TGCAGTGCTAGAGATGGCGGACAGCGTTATGGCTACACCTTC

clone size: -
V gene: TRBV7-8
D gene: -
J gene: TRBJ2-3
CDR3 protein: CASSFAGSSDTQYF
CDR3 DNA: TGTGCCAGCAGCTTTGCGGGATCGTCAGATACGCAGTATTTT

clone size: -
V gene: TRBV14
D gene: -
J gene: TRBJ1-2
CDR3 protein: CASRLTDGTNYGYTF
CDR3 DNA: TGTGCCAGCAGACTAACGGACGGTACTAACTATGGCTACACCTTC

clone size: once
V gene: TRBV7-2
D gene: -
J gene: TRBJ2-7
CDR3 protein: CASSSSGGGFYEQYF
CDR3 DNA: TGTGCCAGCAGCTCATCAGGGGGGGGGTTCTACGAGCAGTACTTC

clone size: many
V gene: TRBV10-3
D gene: -
J gene: TRBJ2-3
CDR3 protein: CAIKIPDTNTDTQYF
CDR3 DNA: TGTGCCATCAAAATTCCCGACACAAACACAGATACGCAGTATTTT

clone size: many
V gene: TRBV20-1
D gene: TRBD2
J gene: TRBJ2-7
CDR3 protein: CSARDRSSGYLYEQYF
CDR3 DNA: TGCAGTGCTAGAGATCGGTCTAGCGGGTATCTTTACGAGCAGTACTTC

clone size: -
V gene: TRBV2
D gene: -
J gene: TRBJ1-4
CDR3 protein: CASSKTGTPATNEKLFF
CDR3 DNA: TGTGCCAGCAGTAAGACCGGGACACCTGCAACTAATGAAAAACTGTTTTTT

clone size: -
V gene: TRBV7-9
D gene: TRBD1
J gene: TRBJ1-6
CDR3 protein: CASSPTTGGRGSPLHF
CDR3 DNA: TGTGCCAGCAGCCCTACGACAGGGGGCAGAGGTTCACCCCTCCACTTT

clone size: -
V gene: TRBV25-1
D gene: TRBD2
J gene: TRBJ2-3
CDR3 protein: CASSALAGEGTDTQYF
CDR3 DNA: TGTGCCAGCAGTGCCCTAGCGGGAGAGGGTACAGATACGCAGTATTTT

clone size: many
V gene: TRBV20-1
D gene: TRBD2
J gene: TRBJ2-1
CDR3 protein: CSARLAATYNEQFF
CDR3 DNA: TGCAGTGCTAGACTAGCGGCGACCTACAATGAGCAGTTCTTC

clone size: few
V gene: TRBV28
D gene: -
J gene: TRBJ1-2
CDR3 protein: CASSLWGEGTF
CDR3 DNA: -

clone size: many
V gene: TRBV4-1
D gene: -
J gene: TRBJ1-4
CDR3 protein: CASSQENREKLFF
CDR3 DNA: TGCGCCAGCAGCCAAGAAAACCGCGAAAAACTGTTTTTT

clone size: -
V gene: TRBV12-3/TRBV12-4
D gene: -
J gene: TRBJ2-7
CDR3 protein: CASSLVSCEQYF
CDR3 DNA: TGTGCCAGCAGTTTAGTCTCCTGCGAGCAGTACTTC

clone size: many
V gene: TRBV29-1
D gene: TRBD2
J gene: TRBJ2-1
CDR3 protein: CSVTSGRPYNEQFF
CDR3 DNA: TGCAGCGTTACAAGCGGGAGGCCCTACAATGAGCAGTTCTTC

clone size: -
V gene: TRBV19
D gene: -
J gene: TRBJ2-1
CDR3 protein: CAWDKGSSYNEQFF
CDR3 DNA: TGTGCCTGGGACAAAGGGAGCTCCTACAATGAGCAGTTCTTC

clone size: few
V gene: TRBV6-5
D gene: -
J gene: TRBJ2-1
CDR3 protein: CASSEFVGGGGMSNEQFF
CDR3 DNA: TGTGCCAGCAGTGAATTTGTCGGGGGAGGCGGGATGTCCAATGAGCAGTTCTTC

clone size: -
V gene: TRBV6-6
D gene: -
J gene: TRBJ1-1
CDR3 protein: CASSESTGGTEAFF
CDR3 DNA: TGTGCCAGCAGTGAATCTACCGGGGGCACTGAAGCTTTCTTT

clone size: -
V gene: TRBV2
D gene: -
J gene: TRBJ2-5
CDR3 protein: CASSERDRRKTQYF
CDR3 DNA: TGTGCCAGCAGTGAGCGGGACCGTCGGAAGACCCAGTACTTC

clone size: -
V gene: TRBV24-1
D gene: TRBD2
J gene: TRBJ2-1
CDR3 protein: CATSDPTYRGGGEQFF
CDR3 DNA: TGTGCCACCAGTGACCCCACCTACCGGGGGGGCGGTGAGCAGTTCTTC